These T cell receptor beta chains were read from a single sample in a study of T-cell memory formation after mild COVID-19. TCRdb fed the 5' RACE reads into MiXCR, producing one record per CDR3 protein. The top ten hold over 20% of the sample, which has a few hundred thousand distinct CDR3 sequences, roughly an eighth seen once. The sequenced sample was PBMCs or a T cell subset sorted from them (not recorded which). These receptor sequences come from a young man who had mild COVID-19 (a few samples of this study predate the infection). Cell type and time point are not known. Each CDR3 is given with its conserved first and last residue. D genes are given only for firm matches. The size field is filled for only some rows; it gives once, few, many or a size class.

clone_size	v_call	j_call	cdr3_length	d_call	cdr3_nt	cdr3_aa
few	TRBV3-1	TRBJ1-3	15	-	TGTGCCAGCAGCGCCCGGACACAGTCTGGAAACACCATATATTTT	CASSARTQSGNTIYF
-	TRBV6-5	TRBJ2-1	11	-	TGTGCCAGCAGTTACCGCTATGAGCAGTTCTTC	CASSYRYEQFF
many	TRBV12-3/TRBV12-4	TRBJ2-3	14	-	TGTGCCAGCAGCCCGGGCGGGGGCACAGATACGCAGTATTTT	CASSPGGGTDTQYF
-	TRBV3-1	TRBJ2-4	16	-	TGTGCCAGCAGCCATTCGGGGAACGCGGCCAAAAACATTCAGTACTTC	CASSHSGNAAKNIQYF
few	TRBV27	TRBJ1-6	15	-	TGTGCCAGCAGACTTACCTTCGGGAATAATTCACCCCTCCACTTT	CASRLTFGNNSPLHF
few	TRBV29-1	TRBJ1-1	13	TRBD1	TGCAGCGTCTCGGTCAGGGGGGTATTTGAAGCTTTCTTT	CSVSVRGVFEAFF
-	TRBV10-3	TRBJ2-6	17	-	TGTGCCATCAGTGAGCCCTGGGGCGGCTCTGGGGCCAACGTCCTGACTTTC	CAISEPWGGSGANVLTF
few	TRBV5-1	TRBJ1-6	12	-	TGCGCCAGCAGCTCGTGGAATTCACCCCTCCACTTT	CASSSWNSPLHF
-	TRBV6-2/TRBV6-3	TRBJ2-1	18	-	TGTGCCAGCAGTTACCCCCCACTGGGGTCATTTTGGGGATATGAGCAGTTCTTC	CASSYPPLGSFWGYEQFF
-	TRBV9	TRBJ2-2	15	TRBD1	TGTGCCAGCAGCGAAAGGGGGCAAGGCACCGGGGAGCTGTTTTTT	CASSERGQGTGELFF
few	TRBV19	TRBJ1-1	15	TRBD1	TGTGCCAGTAGTATAGGGGCAGGGGGCCTCGCTGAAGCTTTCTTT	CASSIGAGGLAEAFF
few	TRBV6-2/TRBV6-3	TRBJ1-1	13	TRBD1	TGTGCCAGCAGAAGGACAGGGGGCAATGAAGCTTTCTTT	CASRRTGGNEAFF
-	TRBV6-1	TRBJ2-1	16	TRBD2	TGTGCCAGCAGTGAACCCTCAGCGGGGGGAAACAATGAGCAGTTCTTC	CASSEPSAGGNNEQFF
-	TRBV5-5	TRBJ2-3	14	-	TGTGCCAGCAGCTTGGATTACAGTCCAGATACGCAGTATTTT	CASSLDYSPDTQYF
many	TRBV7-9	TRBJ1-1	12	-	TGTGCCAGCAGCTTAGTCGGCCCTGAAGCTTTCTTT	CASSLVGPEAFF
few	TRBV5-1	TRBJ1-5	15	TRBD1	TGCGCCAGCAGCCCCGGACAGGGGGCGAATCAGCCCCAGCATTTT	CASSPGQGANQPQHF
few	TRBV18	TRBJ1-5	13	-	TGTGCCAGCTCACCAGTGGAGAATCAGCCCCAGCATTTT	CASSPVENQPQHF
few	TRBV28	TRBJ1-5	15	-	TGTGCCAGCAGTTGGGACATCCTTAGCAATCAGCCCCAGCATTTT	CASSWDILSNQPQHF
few	TRBV7-2	TRBJ2-3	13	-	TGTGCCAGCAGCTTAGGACAGACAGATACGCAGTATTTT	CASSLGQTDTQYF
few	TRBV29-1	TRBJ2-1	14	-	TGCAGCGCAGTCCAGGGCCTCTCCTACAATGAGCAGTTCTTC	CSAVQGLSYNEQFF
few	TRBV7-8	TRBJ1-5	16	-	TGTGCCAGCAGCAGCAGGCGGGACGGGCTGGATCAGCCCCAGCATTTT	CASSSRRDGLDQPQHF
-	TRBV5-6	TRBJ1-1	12	-	TGTGCCAGCCTCCGGGACGACACTGAAGCTTTCTTT	CASLRDDTEAFF
-	TRBV7-6	TRBJ1-1	14	-	TGTGCCAGCAGCTTGGACAGAGGGTTTACTGAAGCTTTCTTT	CASSLDRGFTEAFF
-	TRBV4-3	TRBJ2-2	15	-	TGCGCCAGCAGCCAAGTTCGACAATTCCCCGGGGAGCTGTTTTTT	CASSQVRQFPGELFF
few	TRBV7-2	TRBJ1-1	14	-	TGTGCCAGCAGCGCGAACAGGGTGTCGACTGAAGCTTTCTTT	CASSANRVSTEAFF
-	TRBV4-1	TRBJ1-1	15	TRBD1	TGCGCCAGCAGCCAATGGGACAGGTCTCGGACTGAAGCTTTCTTT	CASSQWDRSRTEAFF
few	TRBV6-1	TRBJ2-5	16	TRBD1	TGTGCCAGCGCCATTTGGTCGCGTGGGACAGGGGAGACCCAGTACTTC	CASAIWSRGTGETQYF
-	TRBV7-2	TRBJ1-1	13	-	TGTGCCAGCGGGCCCCGGGGGCGCGCTGAAGCTTTCTTT	CASGPRGRAEAFF
-	TRBV9	TRBJ2-3	14	-	TGTGCCAGCAGCGTAGACAGGAGCACAGATACGCAGTATTTT	CASSVDRSTDTQYF
-	TRBV7-2	TRBJ2-5	20	-	TGTGCCAGCAGCCCCCGGGACACCTCTACAATGACAATTTTCGCGGAGACCCAGTACTTC	CASSPRDTSTMTIFAETQYF
many	TRBV9	TRBJ2-3	12	-	TGTGCCAGCAGCGGTGGAATGGATACGCAGTATTTT	CASSGGMDTQYF
few	TRBV5-1	TRBJ2-1	16	TRBD1	TGCGCCAGCAGCTCGGGACAGGGGATCAGGGACAATGAGCAGTTCTTC	CASSSGQGIRDNEQFF
few	TRBV30	TRBJ2-3	15	-	TGTGCCTGGACTCAGTTATCCTCTAGCACAGATACGCAGTATTTT	CAWTQLSSSTDTQYF
many	TRBV3-1	TRBJ2-1	13	-	TGTGCCAGCAGCCAATTCCGTGAGGGGGGGCAGTTCTTC	CASSQFREGGQFF
-	TRBV29-1	TRBJ2-3	12	-	TGCAGCGTTGCCACTCCCACAGATACGCAGTATTTT	CSVATPTDTQYF
-	TRBV6-2/TRBV6-3	TRBJ2-7	15	TRBD1	TGTGCCAGCAGTGGTGGGCCGGGACAGTTCTACGAGCAGTACTTC	CASSGGPGQFYEQYF